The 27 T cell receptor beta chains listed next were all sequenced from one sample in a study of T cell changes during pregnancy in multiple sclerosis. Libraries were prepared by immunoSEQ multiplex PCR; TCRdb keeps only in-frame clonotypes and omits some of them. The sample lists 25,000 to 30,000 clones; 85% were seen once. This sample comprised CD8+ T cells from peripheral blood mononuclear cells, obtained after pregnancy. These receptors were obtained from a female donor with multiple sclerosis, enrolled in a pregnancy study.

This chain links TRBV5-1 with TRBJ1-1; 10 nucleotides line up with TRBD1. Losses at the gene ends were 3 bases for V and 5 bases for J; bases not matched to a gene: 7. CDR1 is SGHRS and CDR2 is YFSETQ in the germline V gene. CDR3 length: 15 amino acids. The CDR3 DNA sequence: TGCGCCAGCAGCTGGACCGGGACAGGGGAGACTGAAGCTTTCTTT. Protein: CASSWTGTGETEAFF. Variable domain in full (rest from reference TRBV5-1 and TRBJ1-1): KAGVTQTPRYLIKTRGQQVTLSCSPISGHRSVSWYQQTPGQGLQFLFEYFSETQRNKGNFPGRFSGRQFSNSRSEMNVSTLELGDSALYLCASSWTGTGETEAFFGQGTRLTVV.

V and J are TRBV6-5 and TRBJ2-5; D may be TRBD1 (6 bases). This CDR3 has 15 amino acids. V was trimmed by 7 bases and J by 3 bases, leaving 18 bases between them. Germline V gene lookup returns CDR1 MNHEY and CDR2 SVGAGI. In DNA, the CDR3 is TGTGCCAGCACCGACGGGCAGGGGCGGGAAGAGACCCAGTACTTC. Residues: CASTDGQGREETQYF.

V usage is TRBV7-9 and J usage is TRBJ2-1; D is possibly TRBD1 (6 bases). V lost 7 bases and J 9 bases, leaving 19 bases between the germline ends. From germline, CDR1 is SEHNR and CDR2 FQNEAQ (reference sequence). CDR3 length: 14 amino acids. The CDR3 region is CASIGGGHIFEQFF. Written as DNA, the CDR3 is TGTGCCAGCATAGGGGGTGGACATATTTTTGAGCAGTTCTTC.

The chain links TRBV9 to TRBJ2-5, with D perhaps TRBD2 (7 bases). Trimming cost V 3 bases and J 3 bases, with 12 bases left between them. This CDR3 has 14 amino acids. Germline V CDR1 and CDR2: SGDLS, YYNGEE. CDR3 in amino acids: CASSARGGKETQYF. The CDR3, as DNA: TGTGCCAGCAGCGCCAGGGGAGGGAAAGAGACCCAGTACTTC.

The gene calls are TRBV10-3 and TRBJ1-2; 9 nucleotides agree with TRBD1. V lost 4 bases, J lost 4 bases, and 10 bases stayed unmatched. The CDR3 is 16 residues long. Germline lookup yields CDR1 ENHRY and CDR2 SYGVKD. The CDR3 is CAISVEQGALVYGYTF. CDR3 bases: TGTGCCATCAGTGTAGAACAGGGGGCGCTTGTCTATGGCTACACCTTC.

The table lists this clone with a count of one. The chain's CDR3 is CATAHPTGETQYF. DNA for the CDR3: TGTGCCACCGCACATCCGACTGGAGAGACCCAGTACTTC. This sequence joins TRBV10-3 and TRBJ2-5, with D unclear. Deletions cut 10 bases from V and 4 bases from J, with 16 bases between. The germline CDR1 and CDR2 sequences are ENHRY and SYGVKD. The CDR3 covers 13 residues.

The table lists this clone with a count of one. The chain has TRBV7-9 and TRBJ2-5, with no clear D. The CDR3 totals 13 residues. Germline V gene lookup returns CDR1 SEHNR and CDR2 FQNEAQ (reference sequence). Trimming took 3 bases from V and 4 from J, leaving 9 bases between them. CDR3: CASSFVPRETQYF. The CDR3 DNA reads TGTGCCAGCAGCTTTGTGCCCAGAGAGACCCAGTACTTC.

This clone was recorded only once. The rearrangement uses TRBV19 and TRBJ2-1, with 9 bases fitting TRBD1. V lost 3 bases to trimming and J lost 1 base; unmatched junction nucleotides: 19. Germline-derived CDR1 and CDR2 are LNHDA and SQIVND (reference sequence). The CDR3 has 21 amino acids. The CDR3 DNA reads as TGTGCCAGTAGTATTCTTTTCGAGACAGGGGGTAGCGATCTATCCTACAATGAGCAGTTCTTC. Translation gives CASSILFETGGSDLSYNEQFF.

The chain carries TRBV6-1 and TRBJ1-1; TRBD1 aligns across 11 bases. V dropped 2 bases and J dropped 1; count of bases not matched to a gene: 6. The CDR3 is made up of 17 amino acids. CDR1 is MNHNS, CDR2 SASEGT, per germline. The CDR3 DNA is TGTGCCAGCAGTGAACGGGACAGGGGGGTTACGAACACTGAAGCTTTCTTT. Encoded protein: CASSERDRGVTNTEAFF.

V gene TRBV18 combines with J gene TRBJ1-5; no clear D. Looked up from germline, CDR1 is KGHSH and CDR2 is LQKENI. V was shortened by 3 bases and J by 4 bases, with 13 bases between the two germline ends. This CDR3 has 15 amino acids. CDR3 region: CASSPVSLTNQPQHF. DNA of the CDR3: TGTGCCAGCTCACCGGTCTCACTTACTAATCAGCCCCAGCATTTT.

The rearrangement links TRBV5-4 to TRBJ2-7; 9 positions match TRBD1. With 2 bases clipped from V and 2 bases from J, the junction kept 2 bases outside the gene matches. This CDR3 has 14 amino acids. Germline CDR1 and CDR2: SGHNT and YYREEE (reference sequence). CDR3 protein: CASSFGTGTYEQYF. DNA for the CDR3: TGTGCCAGCAGCTTCGGGACAGGGACCTACGAGCAGTACTTC.

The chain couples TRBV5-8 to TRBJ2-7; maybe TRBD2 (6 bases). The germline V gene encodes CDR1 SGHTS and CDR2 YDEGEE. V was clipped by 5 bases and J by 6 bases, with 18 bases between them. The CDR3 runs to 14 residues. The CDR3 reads CASSRLVGKGEQYF. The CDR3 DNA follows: TGTGCCAGCAGTCGACTAGTCGGGAAGGGCGAGCAGTACTTC.

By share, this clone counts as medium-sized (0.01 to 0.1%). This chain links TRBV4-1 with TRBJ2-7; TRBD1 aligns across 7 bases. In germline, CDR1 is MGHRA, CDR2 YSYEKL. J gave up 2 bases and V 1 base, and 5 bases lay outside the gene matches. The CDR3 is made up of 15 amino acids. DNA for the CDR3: TGCGCCAGCAGCCAAGGACAGGGCCCGACCTACGAGCAGTACTTC. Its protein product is CASSQGQGPTYEQYF.

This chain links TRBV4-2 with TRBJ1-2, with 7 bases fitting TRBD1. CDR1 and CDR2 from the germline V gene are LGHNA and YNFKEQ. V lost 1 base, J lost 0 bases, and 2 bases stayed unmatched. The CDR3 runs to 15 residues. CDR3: CASSQGQGPNYGYTF. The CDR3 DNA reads TGTGCCAGCAGCCAAGGACAGGGACCTAACTATGGCTACACCTTC.

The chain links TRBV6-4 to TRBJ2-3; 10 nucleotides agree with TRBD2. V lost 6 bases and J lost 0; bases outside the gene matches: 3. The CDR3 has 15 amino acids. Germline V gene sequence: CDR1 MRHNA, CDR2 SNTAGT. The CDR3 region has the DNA TGTGCCAGCAGGGAGACTAGCGGGAGCACAGATACGCAGTATTTT. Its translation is CASRETSGSTDTQYF.

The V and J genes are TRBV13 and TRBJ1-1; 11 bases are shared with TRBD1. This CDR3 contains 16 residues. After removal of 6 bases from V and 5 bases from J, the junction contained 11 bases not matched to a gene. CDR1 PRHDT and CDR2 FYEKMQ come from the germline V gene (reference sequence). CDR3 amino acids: CASRYGTGGWETEAFF. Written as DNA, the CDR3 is TGTGCCAGCAGATACGGGACAGGGGGATGGGAGACTGAAGCTTTCTTT.

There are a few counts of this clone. The CDR3 DNA is TGTGCCAGCAGTGACTCGGCTAGCGGGGGGCACACAGATACGCAGTATTTT. Its protein product is CASSDSASGGHTDTQYF. This chain joins TRBV6-4 and TRBJ2-3; TRBD2 agrees at 11 bases. The CDR3 covers 17 residues. V trimming: 0 bases; J trimming: 2 bases; junction bases outside the gene matches: 4. CDR1 and CDR2 (germline): MRHNA, SNTAGT.

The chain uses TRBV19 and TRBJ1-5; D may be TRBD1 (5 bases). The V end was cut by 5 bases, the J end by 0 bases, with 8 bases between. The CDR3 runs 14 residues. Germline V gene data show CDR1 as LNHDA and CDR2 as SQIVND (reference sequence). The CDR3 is CASSWGVSNQPQHF. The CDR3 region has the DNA TGTGCCAGTAGTTGGGGGGTTAGCAATCAGCCCCAGCATTTT.

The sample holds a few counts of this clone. CDR3 residues: CASSLEAVTEAFF. As DNA, the CDR3 is TGCGCCAGCAGCTTGGAGGCGGTCACTGAAGCTTTCTTT. The V gene is TRBV5-1, the J gene TRBJ1-1; no clear D. CDR3 length equals 13 residues. Germline values: CDR1 SGHRS, CDR2 YFSETQ. Trimming pared 0 bases from V and 4 bases from J, leaving 7 bases between.

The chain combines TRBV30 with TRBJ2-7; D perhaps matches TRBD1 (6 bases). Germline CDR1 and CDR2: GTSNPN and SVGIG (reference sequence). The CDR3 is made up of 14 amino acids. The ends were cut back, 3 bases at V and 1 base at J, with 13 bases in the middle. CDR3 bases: TGTGCCTGGAGGTGGGGTCAGGGGTCCTACGAGCAGTACTTC. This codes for CAWRWGQGSYEQYF.

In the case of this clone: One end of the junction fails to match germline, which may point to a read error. The CDR3 sequence is CASSLRGRRGEEAQYF. The DNA for the CDR3 is TGTGCCAGCAGTTTGAGGGGGCGGCGGGGCGAAGAGGCCCAGTACTTC. This sequence joins TRBV28 and TRBJ2-5; TRBD1 is a possible D gene (7 bases). The CDR3 extends over 16 amino acids. The germline CDR1 and CDR2 sequences are MDHEN and SYDVKM.

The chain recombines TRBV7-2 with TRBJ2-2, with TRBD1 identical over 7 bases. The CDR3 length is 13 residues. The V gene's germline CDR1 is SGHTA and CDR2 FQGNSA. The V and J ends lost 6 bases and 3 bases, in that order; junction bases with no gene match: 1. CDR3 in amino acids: CASRTGYTGELFF. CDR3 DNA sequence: TGTGCCAGCAGGACAGGGTACACCGGGGAGCTGTTTTTT.

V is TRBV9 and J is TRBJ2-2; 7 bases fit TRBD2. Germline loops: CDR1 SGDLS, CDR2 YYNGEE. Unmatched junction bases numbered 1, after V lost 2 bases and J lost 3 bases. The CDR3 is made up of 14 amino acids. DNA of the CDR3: TGTGCCAGCAGCGTTGGGGGGGACACCGGGGAGCTGTTTTTT. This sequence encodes CASSVGGDTGELFF.

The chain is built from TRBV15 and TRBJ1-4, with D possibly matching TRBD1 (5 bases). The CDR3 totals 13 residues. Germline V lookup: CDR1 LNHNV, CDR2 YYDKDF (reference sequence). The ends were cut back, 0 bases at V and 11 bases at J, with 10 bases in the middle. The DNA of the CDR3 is TGTGCCACCAGCAGAGATCTGGGGGGGAAACTGTTTTTT. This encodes CATSRDLGGKLFF.

CDR3 in amino acids: CASLGGWGEKLFF. CDR3 nucleotides: TGTGCCAGCCTAGGGGGCTGGGGGGAAAAACTGTTTTTT. The chain links TRBV27 to TRBJ1-4; 7 positions agree with TRBD1. This CDR3 has 13 residues. Germline assignment: CDR1 MNHEY and CDR2 SMNVEV (reference sequence). V shed 8 bases, J shed 8 bases, and the junction held 8 bases outside the gene matches. Full variable domain (remainder filled in from reference TRBV27 and TRBJ1-4): EAQVTQNPRYLITVTGKKLTVTCSQNMNHEYMSWYRQDPGLGLRQIYYSMNVEVTDKGDVPEGYKVSRKEKRNFPLILESPSPNQTSLYFCASLGGWGEKLFFGSGTQLSVL.

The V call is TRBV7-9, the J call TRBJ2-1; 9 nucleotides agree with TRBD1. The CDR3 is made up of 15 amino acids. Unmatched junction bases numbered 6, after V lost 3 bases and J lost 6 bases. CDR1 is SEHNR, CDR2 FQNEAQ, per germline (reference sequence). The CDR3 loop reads CASSFRDRDGNEQFF. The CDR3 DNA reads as TGTGCCAGCAGCTTTAGGGACAGGGATGGCAATGAGCAGTTCTTC.

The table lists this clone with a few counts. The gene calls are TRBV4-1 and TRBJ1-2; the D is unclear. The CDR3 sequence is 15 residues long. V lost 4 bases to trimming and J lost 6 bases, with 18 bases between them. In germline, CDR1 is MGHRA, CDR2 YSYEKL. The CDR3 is CASSRLSGEYDGYTF. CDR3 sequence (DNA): TGCGCCAGCAGCCGTCTGTCCGGAGAGTATGATGGCTACACCTTC.